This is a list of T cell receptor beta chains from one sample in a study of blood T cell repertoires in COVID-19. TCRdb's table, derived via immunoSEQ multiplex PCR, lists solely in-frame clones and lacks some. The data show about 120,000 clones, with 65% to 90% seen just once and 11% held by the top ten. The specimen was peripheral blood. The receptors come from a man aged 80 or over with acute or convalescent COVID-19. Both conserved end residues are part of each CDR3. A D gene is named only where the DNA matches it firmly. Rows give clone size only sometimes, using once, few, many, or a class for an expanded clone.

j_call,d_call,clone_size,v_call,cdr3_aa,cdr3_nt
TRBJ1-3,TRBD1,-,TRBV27,CASSLKGAGGNTIYF,TGTGCCAGCAGTTTAAAGGGGGCGGGGGGAAACACCATATATTTT
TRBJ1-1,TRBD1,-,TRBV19,CASSINRGNTEAFF,TGTGCCAGTAGTATCAACAGGGGGAACACTGAAGCTTTCTTT
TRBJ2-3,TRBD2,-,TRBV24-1,CATSDGTRLDTQYF,TGTGCCACCAGTGATGGGACTAGGTTAGATACGCAGTATTTT
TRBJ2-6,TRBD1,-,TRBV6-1,CASSETGGGANVLTF,TGTGCCAGCAGTGAAACAGGGGGTGGGGCCAACGTCCTGACTTTC
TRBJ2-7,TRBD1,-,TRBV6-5,CASSEDRGIAYEQYF,TGTGCCAGCAGCGAGGACAGGGGGATAGCCTACGAGCAGTACTTC
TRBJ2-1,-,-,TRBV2,CASSVDSTYNEQFF,TGTGCCAGCAGTGTGGACAGTACCTACAATGAGCAGTTCTTC
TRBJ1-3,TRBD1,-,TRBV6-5,CASRRQGAGNTIYF,TGTGCCAGCAGACGACAGGGTGCTGGAAACACCATATATTTT
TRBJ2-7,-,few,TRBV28,CASSFSPGLLGEQYF,TGTGCCAGCAGTTTTTCCCCAGGGCTTCTGGGCGAGCAGTACTTC
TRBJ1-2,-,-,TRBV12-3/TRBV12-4,CASSLNRDYGYTF,TGTGCCAGCAGTTTGAACCGGGACTATGGCTACACCTTC
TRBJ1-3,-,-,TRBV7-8,CASSPGGGGYTIYF,TGTGCCAGCAGCCCCGGAGGGGGAGGGTACACCATATATTTT
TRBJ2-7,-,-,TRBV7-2,CASSLQAPALVGGEQYF,TGTGCCAGCAGCTTACAGGCGCCTGCCCTGGTAGGAGGCGAGCAGTACTTC
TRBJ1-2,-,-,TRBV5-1,CASSSDRSGYTF,TGCGCCAGCAGCTCGGACAGAAGCGGCTACACCTTC
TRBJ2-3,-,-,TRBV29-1,CSYRGLDTDTQYF,TGCAGCTATAGGGGGTTGGACACAGATACGCAGTATTTT
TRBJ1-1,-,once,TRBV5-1,CASSLGGGANTEAFF,TGCGCCAGCAGCCTCGGGGGGGGCGCGAACACTGAAGCTTTCTTT
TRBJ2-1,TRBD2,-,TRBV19,CASSKGTSGSLWSYNEQFF,TGTGCCAGTAGTAAAGGGACTAGCGGGAGTCTGTGGTCCTACAATGAGCAGTTCTTC
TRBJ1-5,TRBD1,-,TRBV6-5,CASSWDRGATQPQHF,TGTGCCAGCAGCTGGGACAGGGGGGCTACTCAGCCCCAGCATTTT
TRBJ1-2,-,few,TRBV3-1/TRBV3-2,CASSQEQGSFSGYTF,TGTGCCAGCAGCCAAGAACAGGGTAGTTTCTCTGGCTACACCTTC
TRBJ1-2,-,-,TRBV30,CAWTGREGYGYTF,TGTGCCTGGACGGGCAGGGAAGGCTATGGCTACACCTTC
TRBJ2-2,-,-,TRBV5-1,CASNPQGATGELFF,TGCGCGAGCAACCCACAGGGCGCCACCGGGGAGCTGTTTTTT
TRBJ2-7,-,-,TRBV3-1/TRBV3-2,CASSQAMGRGYEQYF,TGTGCCAGCAGCCAAGCGATGGGTAGGGGTTACGAGCAGTACTTC
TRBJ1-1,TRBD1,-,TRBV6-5,CASPRGIEAFF,TGTGCCAGCCCCAGGGGGATTGAAGCTTTCTTT
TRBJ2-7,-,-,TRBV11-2,CASSLVAASYEQYF,TGTGCCAGCAGCTTAGTCGCAGCGTCCTACGAGCAGTACTTC
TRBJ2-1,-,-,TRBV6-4,CASSDTTRGEQFF,TGTGCCAGCAGTGACACGACTCGAGGGGAGCAGTTCTTC